The table lists the clone carrying this TCR beta chain with a few counts. Germline V gives CDR1 DFQATT, CDR2 SNEGSKA (reference sequence). J was trimmed by 2 bases and V by 7 bases; bases with no gene match: 7. CDR3 length: 13 amino acids. TCRdb reprocessed the 5' RACE reads with MiXCR, giving one entry per CDR3 protein. The table has approximately 620,000 distinct CDR3 sequences, around 8.6% seen once. The record originates from a study of identical twins. This sample was also put to use in a study of yellow fever vaccine responses in identical twins.

Material: PBMCs. The origin of this receptor is a woman between 18 and 29 years old in good health. V gene TRBV20-1 combines with J gene TRBJ2-5, with 7 bases lining up with TRBD1. In nucleotides, the CDR3 is TGCAGTGGATTAGGACAGGTGCAAGAGACCCAGTACTTC. Protein: CSGLGQVQETQYF.